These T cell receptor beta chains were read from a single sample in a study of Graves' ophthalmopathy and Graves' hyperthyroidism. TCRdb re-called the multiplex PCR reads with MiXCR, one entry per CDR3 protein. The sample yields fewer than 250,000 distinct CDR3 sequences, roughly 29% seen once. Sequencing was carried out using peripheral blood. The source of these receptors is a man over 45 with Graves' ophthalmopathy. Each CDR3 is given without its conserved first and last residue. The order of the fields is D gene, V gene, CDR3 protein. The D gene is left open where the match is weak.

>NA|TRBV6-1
ASSHGGRDTEAF
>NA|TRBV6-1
ASSVRDSSPLH
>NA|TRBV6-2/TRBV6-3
ASSRTDLYEQY
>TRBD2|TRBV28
ASSKLAKSSYEQY
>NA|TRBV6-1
ASSEWTEPQYGYT
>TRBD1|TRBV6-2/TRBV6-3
ATGTGLDTGELF
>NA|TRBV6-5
ASSPQGWINNEQY
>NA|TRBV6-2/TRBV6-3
ASSYLAGTYEQY
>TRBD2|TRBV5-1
ASNSGGGYTGELF
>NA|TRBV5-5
ASSPVLTRGTQY
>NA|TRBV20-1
SASPQGGRSPLH
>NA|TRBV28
ASRRGRGYT
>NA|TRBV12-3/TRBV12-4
ASSYSLQGGNGYT
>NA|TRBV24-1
ATSDLWEKGAGELF
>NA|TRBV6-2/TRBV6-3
ASSRGGSLYEQY
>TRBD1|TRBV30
AWSPRDRGRGTGELF
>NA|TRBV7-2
ASSLANSLYEQY
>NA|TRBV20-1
SAVRDAAGGYT
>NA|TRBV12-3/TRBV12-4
ASSLGVGAGEQY
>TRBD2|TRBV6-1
ASRAGVGRSSYEQY
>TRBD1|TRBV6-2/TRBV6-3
ASSYSSRDRRGYEQY
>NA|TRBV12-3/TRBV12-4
ASNPSGVQETQY
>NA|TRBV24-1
ATSDFSGSGEETQY
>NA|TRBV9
ASSSGARFDGYT
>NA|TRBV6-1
ASSDPGSSLYEQY
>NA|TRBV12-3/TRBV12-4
ASSLGGDTQY
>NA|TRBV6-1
ASKKTDESADYGYT
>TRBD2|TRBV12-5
ASGLVVTSGGYQETQY
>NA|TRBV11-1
ASIDRSWRNTEAF
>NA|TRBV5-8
ASSLAETYEQY
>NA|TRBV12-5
ASGLSQGNIQY
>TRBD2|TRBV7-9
ASSSASGGYEQY
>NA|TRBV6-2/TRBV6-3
AVRGGSGNTIY
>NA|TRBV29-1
SVEDRTLAKNIQY
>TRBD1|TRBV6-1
ASSGTGGAEQY
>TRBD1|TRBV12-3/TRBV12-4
ASSSYRGTGELF